This T cell receptor beta chain is drawn from a study of T cell repertoires in cytomegalovirus infection. In the study overall: HLA-B-restricted CMV epitopes that are well studied were used alongside recently identified HLA-C-restricted ones.

V was trimmed by 0 bases and J by 7 bases, leaving 19 bases between them. CDR1 DFQATT and CDR2 SNEGSKA come from the germline V gene (reference sequence). The CDR3 has 16 residues. This clonotype occurred once. Its cognate antigen is unknown. Each CDR3 protein is one row after TCRdb ran MiXCR on the reads. The sample lists 650,000 to 900,000 distinct CDR3 sequences, approximately 30% seen once, with over 10% in the top ten. The sequencing here drew on cultured CD8+ T cells from PBMCs, taken from culture after CMV antigen stimulation. This sequence originates from a human donor in good health (CMV status not recorded). Some clones in this sample may be carry-over from other donors' samples. The chain employs TRBV20-1 and TRBJ1-3, with unresolved D. The CDR3 loop is CSARDPEDTTWNTIYF. CDR3 nucleotide sequence: TGCAGTGCTAGAGACCCTGAGGATACCACTTGGAACACCATATATTTT.